These 31 T cell receptor beta chains were sequenced from one sample in a study of early T cells in non-severe SARS-CoV-2 infection. TCRdb redid the calling of the 5' RACE reads with MiXCR, one entry per CDR3 protein. The table records 70,000 or so distinct CDR3 sequences, approximately 13% of them present only once. Input material: whole blood. All receptors come from an adult who was a healthcare worker with PCR-confirmed SARS-CoV-2 infection or an uninfected control (not recorded which).

V gene TRBV7-9 combines with J gene TRBJ1-2; D gene unclear. V shed 3 bases and J shed 6 bases, with 11 bases lying between them. The CDR3 is 13 amino acids. The V gene's germline CDR1 is SEHNR and CDR2 FQNEAQ (reference sequence). The CDR3 DNA follows: TGTGCCAGCAGCTTTGGGTTGGAGGATGGCTACACCTTC. It codes for CASSFGLEDGYTF.

This clonotype was seen many times. V and J are TRBV30 and TRBJ2-1; 7 bases are shared with TRBD2. CDR1 and CDR2 from the germline V gene are GTSNPN and SVGIG (reference sequence). Trimming took 2 bases from V and 7 from J; bases not matched to a gene: 11. The CDR3 has 15 residues. The CDR3 sequence: CAWSPELAKSNEQFF. CDR3 in DNA: TGTGCCTGGAGTCCTGAACTAGCGAAGTCGAATGAGCAGTTCTTC. The variable domain in full, with the rest retrieved from reference TRBV30 and TRBJ2-1, is SQTIHQWPATLVQPVGSPLSLECTVEGTSNPNLYWYRQAAGRGLQLLFYSVGIGQISSEVPQNLSASRPQDRQFILSSKKLLLSDSGFYLCAWSPELAKSNEQFFGPGTRLTVL.

Points on this clonotype: It may be a read error: a sequence one base away is much more abundant. This chain uses TRBV6-4 with TRBJ2-3; D is undetermined. There are 13 residues in the CDR3. Germline CDR1 is MRHNA and CDR2 is SNTAGT. In nucleotides, the CDR3 is TGTGCCAGCAGCATCGGTAGCACAGATACGCGGTATTTT. Translated: CASSIGSTDTRYF.

This clonotype was seen more than once but under ten times. V gene TRBV7-2 combines with J gene TRBJ2-3, with D tentatively TRBD1 or TRBD2 (5 bases each). The CDR3 consists of 13 residues. V lost 8 bases and J lost 0, with 9 bases in between. CDR1 is SGHTA and CDR2 is FQGNSA in the germline V gene. CDR3 sequence reads: CASCRDSTDTQYF. CDR3 in DNA: TGTGCCAGCTGTCGGGACAGCACAGATACGCAGTATTTT.

This clonotype was picked up a small number of times. This chain uses TRBV11-3 with TRBJ2-1; 7 positions agree with TRBD2. The trim removed 5 bases at V and 8 bases at J, leaving 15 bases unmatched. The CDR3 sequence is 16 residues long. Germline V CDR1 and CDR2: SGHNT, YENEEA. The CDR3 nucleotides are TGTGCCAGCAGCCCACAGATGACTAGCTATAGCGATGAGCAGTTCTTC. It codes for CASSPQMTSYSDEQFF.

The chain links TRBV9 to TRBJ2-3; D may be TRBD2 (6 bases). This CDR3 has 17 residues. The germline gives CDR1 SGDLS, CDR2 YYNGEE. V was cut by 0 bases and J by 4 bases, with 18 bases left in between. Here the CDR3 DNA reads TGTGCCAGCAGCGTAGAAGCGGGCCAAGGTGGCGCAGATACGCAGTATTTT. Protein product: CASSVEAGQGGADTQYF. Full variable domain (missing parts from reference TRBV9 and TRBJ2-3): DSGVTQTPKHLITATGQRVTLRCSPRSGDLSVYWYQQSLDQGLQFLIQYYNGEERAKGNILERFSAQQFPDLHSELNLSSLELGDSALYFCASSVEAGQGGADTQYFGPGTRLTVL.

The genes are TRBV7-2 and TRBJ1-6, with no clear D. CDR3 length: 15 amino acids. CDR1 is SGHTA, CDR2 FQGNSA, per germline. V shed 1 base and J shed 5 bases, with 9 bases lying between them. CDR3 sequence: CASSLVSGHNSPLHF. CDR3 in DNA: TGTGCCAGCAGCTTAGTGTCGGGCCATAATTCACCCCTCCACTTT.

This clonotype occurred many times. V usage is TRBV4-2 and J usage is TRBJ2-4; D gene ambiguous. Trimming took 3 bases from V and 0 from J, leaving 12 bases between them. Germline CDR1 and CDR2: LGHNA and YNFKEQ. The CDR3 contains 16 residues. The CDR3 reads CASSHAEQLAKNIQYF. CDR3 nucleotide sequence: TGTGCCAGCAGCCACGCCGAACAGTTAGCCAAAAACATTCAGTACTTC.

This chain connects TRBV12-3 or TRBV12-4 to TRBJ2-3; 7 bases match TRBD1. Trimming cost V 6 bases and J 2 bases; bases outside gene matches: 5. The CDR3 totals 14 residues. Here the CDR3 DNA reads TGTGCCAGCAGATGGGACAGATACACAGATACGCAGTATTTT. It yields the protein CASRWDRYTDTQYF.

This clonotype was found many times. The rearrangement uses TRBV15 and TRBJ2-1, with 9 bases lining up with TRBD1. Trimming at V came to 0 bases and at J to 4 bases, leaving 10 bases not matched to a gene. CDR3 size: 18 residues. The germline V gene has CDR1 LNHNV and CDR2 YYDKDF (reference sequence). The CDR3 loop reads CATSRDLAGQGSYNEQFF. The CDR3 coding sequence is TGTGCCACCAGCAGAGATTTGGCGGGACAGGGTTCTTACAATGAGCAGTTCTTC.

The gene calls are TRBV12-3 or TRBV12-4 and TRBJ2-3; D is uncertain. With 3 bases removed from V and 4 bases from J, the gap between germline ends came to 2 bases. The CDR3 is made up of 11 amino acids. The CDR3 nucleotides read TGTGCCAGCAGTTTCTCAGATACGCAGTATTTT. It encodes CASSFSDTQYF.

V gene TRBV19 combines with J gene TRBJ2-1, with 7 bases identical to TRBD1. CDR3 length: 14 residues. Germline values: CDR1 LNHDA, CDR2 SQIVND (reference sequence). V shed 5 bases, J shed 8 bases, and the junction held 9 bases outside the gene matches. The CDR3 bases are TGTGCCAGTAGTTACAGGGGAATGGGTGATGAGCAGTTCTTC. Protein: CASSYRGMGDEQFF.

In its sample, this clonotype was seen many times. The chain employs TRBV27 and TRBJ2-3; D possibly corresponds to TRBD2 (5 bases). Per germline, CDR1 MNHEY and CDR2 SMNVEV (reference sequence). The CDR3 consists of 15 residues. Trimming removed 3 bases at V and 1 base at J, with 11 bases between. CDR3 amino acids: CASSFYLAGTDTQYF. As DNA, the CDR3 is TGTGCCAGCAGTTTCTACCTAGCCGGCACAGATACGCAGTATTTT.

This clonotype was picked up a small number of times. This sequence joins TRBV20-1 and TRBJ2-1; TRBD2 matches 11 bases. Germline V gene data show CDR1 as DFQATT and CDR2 as SNEGSKA (reference sequence). The ends lost 0 bases at V and 9 bases at J; junction bases unmatched: 7. The CDR3 extends over 15 amino acids. The chain's CDR3 is CSAREVAGGRGEQFF. CDR3 DNA sequence: TGCAGTGCTAGAGAAGTAGCGGGGGGGCGTGGTGAGCAGTTCTTC.

The chain has TRBV4-2 and TRBJ2-5; D is ambiguous. CDR1 is LGHNA and CDR2 is YNFKEQ in the germline V gene. The CDR3 contains 11 residues. The ends were cut back, 0 bases at V and 6 bases at J, with 2 bases in the middle. For the CDR3, the DNA is TGTGCCAGCAGCCAAGAACAGACCCAGTACTTC. This sequence encodes CASSQEQTQYF.

This clonotype was counted only a few times. The chain carries TRBV5-5 and TRBJ2-1, with a tentative D call TRBD1 (6 bases). This CDR3 is built from 14 residues. V shed 0 bases and J shed 4 bases, with 8 bases lying between them. Germline V lookup: CDR1 SGHKS, CDR2 YYEKEE (reference sequence). The CDR3 DNA reads TGTGCCAGCAGCTTGGTCACAGGGTACAATGAGCAGTTCTTC. Encoded protein: CASSLVTGYNEQFF.

V gene TRBV9 combines with J gene TRBJ2-7, with D unresolved. Between the trimmed V and J ends, which lost 0 bases and 3 bases, there was a span of 7 bases. The CDR3 extends over 13 amino acids. CDR1 SGDLS and CDR2 YYNGEE come from the germline V gene. The CDR3 protein is CASSVGPVYEQYF. DNA for the CDR3: TGTGCCAGCAGCGTAGGCCCGGTCTACGAGCAGTACTTC.

This clonotype was seen a few times. Here the CDR3 DNA reads TGCAGCGTGACCGGGACAGGGGGCGATGGAGCTTTCTTT. It yields the protein CSVTGTGGDGAFF. This chain joins TRBV29-1 and TRBJ1-1, with 12 bases that match TRBD1. This CDR3 region has 13 residues. V trimming: 6 bases; J trimming: 10 bases; junction bases outside the gene matches: 9. The V gene's germline CDR1 is SQVTM and CDR2 ANQGSEA.

This clonotype was observed many times. The chain links TRBV12-3 or TRBV12-4 to TRBJ1-1; D unresolved. The ends were cut back, 2 bases at V and 8 bases at J, with 6 bases in the middle. CDR3 length: 11 amino acids. CDR3 DNA: TGTGCCAGCAGTTTATACCCGGAAGCTTTCTTT. As protein: CASSLYPEAFF.

The chain has TRBV18 and TRBJ2-1, with a weak D call TRBD1 (6 bases). CDR1 KGHSH and CDR2 LQKENI come from the germline V gene. The CDR3 is 16 residues long. V lost 1 base, J lost 1 base, and 11 bases lay in between. CDR3 bases: TGTGCCAGCTCACCACAACAGGGAGAGTCCTACAATGAGCAGTTCTTC. This gives the protein CASSPQQGESYNEQFF.

This clonotype was seen a few times. The chain is built from TRBV28 and TRBJ1-2; TRBD1 agrees at 7 bases. The CDR3 runs to 11 residues. Trimming at V came to 6 bases and at J to 6 bases, leaving 1 base not matched to a gene. Germline-derived CDR1 and CDR2 are MDHEN and SYDVKM. CDR3 coding DNA: TGTGCCAGCAGGACAGGGAATGGCTACACCTTC. This gives the protein CASRTGNGYTF.

This chain joins TRBV7-2 and TRBJ1-2; D perhaps matches TRBD1 (5 bases). V dropped 5 bases and J dropped 6 bases, with 19 bases sitting between them. CDR3 length: 15 amino acids. CDR1 and CDR2 (germline): SGHTA, FQGNSA. CDR3 nucleotides: TGTGCCAGCAGCCAGGGCGCGTGGGGAGAGGATGGCTACACCTTC. It yields the protein CASSQGAWGEDGYTF.

This clonotype has just a few counts. The rearrangement links TRBV12-3 or TRBV12-4 to TRBJ2-3; D perhaps matches TRBD1 (6 bases). V lost 4 bases, J lost 9 bases, and 11 bases lay in between. This CDR3 region has 12 residues. DNA of the CDR3: TGTGCCAGCAGTTCGGACAGCCCCACGCAGTATTTT. Translated, it gives CASSSDSPTQYF.

This clonotype was seen many times. CDR3 region: CSVESAGYTGSAQYF. The CDR3 bases are TGCAGCGTTGAGTCGGCGGGGTACACCGGGTCGGCCCAGTACTTC. V is TRBV29-1 and J is TRBJ2-5; D perhaps matches TRBD2 (6 bases). The CDR3 is 15 residues long. V lost 3 bases, J lost 9 bases, and 23 bases lay in between. Germline CDR1 is SQVTM and CDR2 is ANQGSEA. Drawing the rest from reference TRBV29-1 and TRBJ2-5, the complete variable domain is SAVISQKPSRDICQRGTSLTIQCQVDSQVTMMFWYRQQPGQSLTLIATANQGSEATYESGFVIDKFPISRPNLTFSTLTVSNMSPEDSSIYLCSVESAGYTGSAQYFGPGTRLLVL.

This clonotype came up many times. The chain links TRBV10-3 to TRBJ1-1; 7 nucleotides line up with TRBD1. With V trimmed by 3 bases and J by 4 bases, 5 bases remained unmatched. Germline V gene sequence: CDR1 ENHRY, CDR2 SYGVKD. The CDR3 loop spans 14 amino acids. The chain's CDR3 is CAISDMTGLTEAFF. The CDR3 coding sequence is TGTGCCATCAGTGATATGACAGGGCTCACTGAAGCTTTCTTT.

This clonotype has ten or more counts. Relative to the germline gene, one junction end is altered; a read error may explain this. The rearrangement uses TRBV14 and TRBJ1-2, with D perhaps matching TRBD1 (5 bases). The CDR3 is 9 residues long. CDR1 is SGHDN and CDR2 is FVKESK in the germline V gene. In DNA, the CDR3 is TGTGCCAGCAGCCATGGGACTTTATTC. As protein: CASSHGTLF.

Only a few counts were recorded for this clonotype. CDR3 nucleotide sequence: TGCAGCGTCGCTGATCCGGGACGCACCATCGACAATGAGCAGTTCTTC. As protein: CSVADPGRTIDNEQFF. This chain connects TRBV29-1 to TRBJ2-1; D may match TRBD1 or TRBD2 (5 bases each). The CDR3 is made up of 16 amino acids. The V gene's germline CDR1 is SQVTM and CDR2 ANQGSEA. Trimming took off 6 bases at V and 5 bases at J, with 23 bases between the two ends.

The table lists this clonotype with many counts. The chain links TRBV20-1 to TRBJ2-7; 7 bases are shared with TRBD1. CDR3 length: 13 residues. Looked up from germline, CDR1 is DFQATT and CDR2 is SNEGSKA (reference sequence). V was clipped by 2 bases and J by 7 bases; unmatched bases: 8. CDR3 protein: CSARTRGTLEQYF. CDR3 sequence (DNA): TGCAGTGCTAGAACCAGGGGGACATTGGAGCAGTACTTC.

CDR3 sequence reads: CAWSNGGQTDNSPLHF. The DNA for the CDR3 is TGTGCCTGGAGTAACGGAGGACAGACGGATAATTCACCCCTCCACTTT. The rearrangement joins TRBV30 to TRBJ1-6, with TRBD1 as a possible D gene (6 bases). The V gene's germline CDR1 is GTSNPN and CDR2 SVGIG (reference sequence). This CDR3 comprises 16 residues. V was pared by 2 bases and J by 5 bases, with 16 bases between.

This clonotype was found many times. V is TRBV10-3 and J is TRBJ2-2, with a possible D match to TRBD1 (7 bases). Germline CDR1 reads ENHRY; CDR2 reads SYGVKD. V lost 3 bases and J 4 bases, leaving 15 bases between the germline ends. The CDR3 consists of 16 residues. CDR3 DNA sequence: TGTGCCATCAGTGACCCGAGACAGGGAGGCACCGGGGAGCTGTTTTTT. Encoded protein: CAISDPRQGGTGELFF.

This clonotype was detected a few times. The chain recombines TRBV6-1 with TRBJ1-5, with 7 bases fitting TRBD1. Germline CDR1 is MNHNS and CDR2 is SASEGT. The CDR3 loop spans 14 amino acids. The J segment lost 7 bases and the V segment lost 4 bases, leaving 7 bases of the junction unmatched. CDR3 DNA sequence: TGTGCCAGCAGTGGAGACAGGGTCAGGCAGCCCCAGCATTTT. Its translation is CASSGDRVRQPQHF.